The entry below describes one TCR beta chain. Its antigen is unknown. The assay was immunoSEQ multiplex PCR, and TCRdb's table has in-frame clones only and misses some. The sample has about 79,000 clones, around 92% seen once; the top ten hold about 7.1%. The sample originates from a study of T cell responses to AZD1222 COVID-19 vaccine. CDR3 length: 13 residues. V dropped 5 bases and J dropped 4 bases, with 11 bases sitting between them. Study-level points and caveats: Most donors were white British, females outnumbered males, and clonal diversity was possibly underestimated. Targeting of unmutated variant regions was reportedly seen in nearly half of spike-specific TCRs.

The starting material was peripheral blood, obtained on day 0 of MenACWY control vaccination. The genes are TRBV12-3 or TRBV12-4 and TRBJ1-2; a possible D gene is TRBD1 (5 bases). The receptor's source is an adult in good health. For the CDR3, the DNA is TGTGCCAGCAGTATGGGACGGCCCTATGGCTACACCTTC. Protein product: CASSMGRPYGYTF.